This passage covers 17 T cell receptor beta chains from one sample sequenced in a study of blood T cells in healthy people across ages. The use of a sample-barcoded 5' primer and a J-beta primer mix characterized a second PCR of about 7 to 12 cycles. TCRdb processed the 5' RACE reads anew with MiXCR; each CDR3 protein has one entry. The table shows almost 800,000 distinct CDR3 sequences, with about 62% occurring only once. The source material was blood. These receptors were collected from a man aged 30 to 45 in good health.

This clonotype has a handful of counts. The chain couples TRBV7-2 to TRBJ1-2; D remains ambiguous. V shed 2 bases and J shed 1 base, with 11 bases lying between them. Germline-derived CDR1 and CDR2 are SGHTA and FQGNSA. CDR3 length equals 15 residues. The CDR3 nucleotides read TGTGCCAGCAGCTTATCTCCGGGGATTAACTATGGCTACACCTTC. Its protein product is CASSLSPGINYGYTF.

This clonotype was detected once. In DNA, the CDR3 is TGTGCCAGCAGCTCCTCCCCAAGGGCAGATACGCAGTATTTT. As protein: CASSSSPRADTQYF. The chain joins TRBV7-3 to TRBJ2-3; no clear D. Between the trimmed V and J ends, which lost 4 bases and 4 bases, there was a span of 12 bases. The germline CDR1 and CDR2 sequences are SGHTA and FQGTGA. The CDR3 runs 14 residues.

This clonotype was counted between two and nine times. The chain uses TRBV6-5 and TRBJ2-1, with D tentatively TRBD2 (5 bases). CDR1 and CDR2 (germline): MNHEY, SVGAGI. Deletions cut 5 bases from V and 9 bases from J, with 17 bases between. This CDR3 is built from 14 residues. CDR3 residues: CASSDYQMGGEQFF. CDR3 DNA sequence: TGTGCCAGCAGTGACTATCAAATGGGCGGTGAGCAGTTCTTC.

Comment on this clonotype: Because the CDR3 is missing its conserved closing phenylalanine or tryptophan, this is likely a read error. The rearrangement uses TRBV5-1 and TRBJ2-1; D gene uncertain. The V gene's germline CDR1 is SGHRS and CDR2 YFSETQ. The CDR3 is 14 residues long. Trimming pared 4 bases from V and 10 bases from J, leaving 18 bases between. Here the CDR3 DNA reads TGCGCCAGCAGCGGCAACCGGGTCCTCTCGGAGCAGTTCTTA. Translating it yields CASSGNRVLSEQFL.

This chain connects TRBV6-1 to TRBJ2-1, with 10 bases matching TRBD2. The V segment lost 0 bases and the J segment 4 bases; nucleotides outside the gene matches: 3. Germline loops: CDR1 MNHNS, CDR2 SASEGT. This CDR3 has 16 residues. CDR3 DNA sequence: TGTGCCAGCAGTGAAGCGCTAGCGGGGGTGTACAATGAGCAGTTCTTC. It codes for CASSEALAGVYNEQFF.

V usage is TRBV4-3 and J usage is TRBJ1-2; TRBD1 agrees at 7 bases. J lost 2 bases, V lost 1 base, and 10 bases had no gene match. The CDR3 covers 17 residues. CDR1 is LGHNA, CDR2 YSLEER, per germline. CDR3 coding DNA: TGCGCCAGCAGCCAAGTGGGGAATGAGGGGGCGAACTATGGCTACACCTTC. Translation gives CASSQVGNEGANYGYTF.

This clonotype appeared a few times. The V gene is TRBV29-1, the J gene TRBJ2-2; 10 bases are a match to TRBD2. CDR3 length: 15 residues. CDR1 is SQVTM and CDR2 is ANQGSEA in the germline V gene. V lost 2 bases, J lost 6 bases, and 6 bases stayed unmatched. CDR3 bases: TGCAGCGTTGAACTAGCGGGGGATACGCCCGGGGAGCTGTTTTTT. This translates into CSVELAGDTPGELFF.

CDR3 nucleotides: TGCAGTGCTAGAGCGGATCAGGGACCAAGCTCTGGGGCCAACGTCCTGACTTTC. Protein: CSARADQGPSSGANVLTF. V and J are TRBV20-1 and TRBJ2-6; D may be TRBD1 or TRBD2 (5 bases each). V was pared by 1 base and J by 0 bases, with 16 bases between. The CDR3 consists of 18 residues. Germline assignment: CDR1 DFQATT and CDR2 SNEGSKA (reference sequence).

The V gene is TRBV12-3 or TRBV12-4, the J gene TRBJ2-3; D remains ambiguous. The germline V and J ends were trimmed by 3 bases and 10 bases, with 11 bases remaining between them. The CDR3 sequence is 12 residues long. The CDR3 DNA reads as TGTGCCAGCAGTTTCTATGGCGAGGCGCAGTATTTT. Encoded protein: CASSFYGEAQYF.

The chain joins TRBV7-2 to TRBJ2-5, with D hard to call. The V and J ends lost 1 base and 1 base respectively, with 7 bases between them. Germline-derived CDR1 and CDR2 are SGHTA and FQGNSA. The CDR3 covers 14 residues. The CDR3 spells CASSLVLSQETQYF. The CDR3, as DNA: TGTGCCAGCAGCTTAGTACTCAGCCAAGAGACCCAGTACTTC.

The chain uses TRBV4-1 and TRBJ2-3, with TRBD2 matching over 8 bases. Germline assignment: CDR1 MGHRA and CDR2 YSYEKL. This CDR3 comprises 14 residues. V lost 3 bases and J lost 7; bases outside the gene matches: 6. CDR3 region: CASSHRGGLNTQYF. CDR3 DNA sequence: TGCGCCAGCAGCCACCGGGGGGGCTTGAATACGCAGTATTTT.

The rearrangement joins TRBV15 to TRBJ1-2, with a tentative D call TRBD1 (5 bases). CDR3 length equals 15 residues. Looked up from germline, CDR1 is LNHNV and CDR2 is YYDKDF (reference sequence). V was pared by 5 bases and J by 2 bases, with 15 bases between. Here the CDR3 reads CATSLAPGPNYGYTF. CDR3 nucleotides: TGTGCCACCAGCCTCGCGCCAGGGCCAAACTATGGCTACACCTTC.

The chain is built from TRBV20-1 and TRBJ1-5; D unclear. This CDR3 region has 14 residues. V lost 5 bases and J lost 4, with 15 bases in between. Germline CDR1 reads DFQATT; CDR2 reads SNEGSKA (reference sequence). DNA of the CDR3: TGCAGTGCTCCCCGAGGCGTCCTAAATCAGCCCCAGCATTTT. As protein: CSAPRGVLNQPQHF.

The rearrangement joins TRBV7-2 to TRBJ2-5; 9 bases agree with TRBD1. The DNA end is a closer match to TRBJ2-7, so the J assignment may be wrong. The CDR3 contains 15 residues. The V gene's germline CDR1 is SGHTA and CDR2 FQGNSA. The DNA for the CDR3 is TGTGCCAGCAGCCCAGGACAGGGGACACCATACGAGCAGTACTTC. Protein: CASSPGQGTPYEQYF.

The rearrangement joins TRBV6-6 to TRBJ2-1; TRBD2 aligns across 9 bases. The V and J ends lost 2 bases and 7 bases, in that order; junction bases with no gene match: 12. The length of the CDR3 is 17 residues. Per the germline V gene, CDR1 is MNHNY and CDR2 is SVGAGI (reference sequence). The CDR3, as DNA: TGTGCCAGCAGTTACCCTCCTTGGCGGGAGGGCAAAAATGAGCAGTTCTTC. Its translation is CASSYPPWREGKNEQFF.

Turning to this clonotype: Mismatch with germline at one junction end may stem from a read error. The V gene is TRBV20-1, the J gene TRBJ1-6; no firm D call. Germline lookup yields CDR1 DFQATT and CDR2 SNEGSKA (reference sequence). This CDR3 is built from 15 residues. The chain's CDR3 is CSGRRPGSYNSPLHF. The CDR3 DNA sequence: TGCAGTGGTAGAAGGCCGGGCTCCTATAATTCACCCCTCCACTTT.

The genes are TRBV5-4 and TRBJ2-7, with TRBD1 matching over 9 bases. The DNA matches TRBJ2-4 better at its end, which makes the J call doubtful. The CDR3 covers 16 residues. Germline CDR1 SGHNT, CDR2 YYREEE (reference sequence). The CDR3 DNA reads as TGTGCCAGCAGCTACAGGGGGCAGGAAGCCAAAAACATTCAGTACTTC. This gives the protein CASSYRGQEAKNIQYF.